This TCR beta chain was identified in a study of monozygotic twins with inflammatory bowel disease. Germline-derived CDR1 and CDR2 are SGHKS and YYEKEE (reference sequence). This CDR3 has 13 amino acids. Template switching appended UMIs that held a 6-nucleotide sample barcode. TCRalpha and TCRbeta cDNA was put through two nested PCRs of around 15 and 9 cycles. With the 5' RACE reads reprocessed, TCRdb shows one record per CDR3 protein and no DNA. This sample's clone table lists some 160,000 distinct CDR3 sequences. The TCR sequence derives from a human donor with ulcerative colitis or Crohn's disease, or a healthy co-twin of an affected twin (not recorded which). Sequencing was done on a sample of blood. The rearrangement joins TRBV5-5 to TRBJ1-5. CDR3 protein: CASSLMANQPQHF.